These 20 T cell receptor beta chains were all obtained from the same sample, sequenced in a study of control samples from healthy donors and cancer patients. Clones were sequenced by immunoSEQ multiplex PCR, and TCRdb holds only the in-frame ones, with some missing. The table includes 170,000 or so clones, around 93% detected once. Sequenced input: blood. All receptors come from a man aged 18 to 29 in good health.

This rearrangement joins TRBV12-5 to TRBJ2-7; D possibly matches TRBD1 or TRBD2 (7 bases each). Germline V gene data show CDR1 as LGHNT and CDR2 as FRNRAP. The CDR3 sequence is 14 residues long. The V end was cut by 6 bases, the J end by 1 base, with 13 bases between. In DNA form, the CDR3 reads TGTGCTAGTGGAGGGAGGGGGCCTTCCTACGAGCAGTACTTC. Protein sequence: CASGGRGPSYEQYF.

The chain combines TRBV28 with TRBJ1-2, with a tentative D call TRBD1 (5 bases). The V end was cut by 1 base, the J end by 3 bases, with 15 bases between. CDR1 is MDHEN and CDR2 is SYDVKM in the germline V gene. This CDR3 spans 16 amino acids. In DNA, the CDR3 is TGTGCCAGCAGTTTATTTGGGGGAGAAGCGTACTATGGCTACACCTTC. The encoded protein is CASSLFGGEAYYGYTF.

This clone came up once. This sequence joins TRBV27 and TRBJ1-5, with D possibly being TRBD1 (6 bases). Trimming removed 3 bases from V and 4 bases from J, with 13 bases in between. Germline CDR1 MNHEY, CDR2 SMNVEV (reference sequence). The CDR3 is 15 amino acids. CDR3 loop: CASSLVRTANQPQHF. CDR3 in DNA: TGTGCCAGCAGTTTGGTGCGGACAGCTAATCAGCCCCAGCATTTT.

The V and J genes are TRBV28 and TRBJ1-5; no definite D call. This CDR3 comprises 18 residues. V gave up 5 bases and J gave up 6 bases, with 26 bases separating them. CDR1 is MDHEN and CDR2 is SYDVKM in the germline V gene. DNA for the CDR3: TGTGCCAGCAGTAGTATGGGGTGGATTCAGAAGGGAGTTCAGCCCCAGCATTTT. Encoded protein: CASSSMGWIQKGVQPQHF.

CDR3 residues: CASMDTTNYGYTF. The CDR3 nucleotides read TGTGCCAGCATGGACACTACTAACTATGGCTACACCTTC. V and J are TRBV28 and TRBJ1-2; the D gene is possibly TRBD1 (5 bases). The length of the CDR3 is 13 residues. The ends were cut back, 7 bases at V and 0 bases at J, with 9 bases in the middle. The V gene's germline CDR1 is MDHEN and CDR2 SYDVKM.

For this clone: Other DNA sequences of this sample code for an identical CDR3. The chain is built from TRBV12-3 or TRBV12-4 and TRBJ1-1; D gene ambiguous. This CDR3 is 13 amino acids long. V was cut by 3 bases and J by 0 bases, with 5 bases left in between. In DNA, the CDR3 is TGTGCCAGCAGTTTTTCGGTGAACACTGAAGCTTTCTTT. Protein product: CASSFSVNTEAFF.

This chain uses TRBV6-1 with TRBJ2-7; 7 bases fit TRBD2. The CDR3 spans 15 residues. CDR1 and CDR2 from the germline V gene are MNHNS and SASEGT. V was clipped by 2 bases and J by 6 bases; unmatched bases: 10. CDR3 residues: CASSELGVGGSEQYF. CDR3 coding DNA: TGTGCCAGCAGTGAATTAGGTGTGGGGGGGTCCGAGCAGTACTTC.

This clone was seen a single time. The rearrangement joins TRBV3-1 (or the pseudogene TRBV3-2) to TRBJ2-5; possible D gene TRBD1, 6 bases. The germline gives CDR1 LGHDT, CDR2 YNNKEL (reference sequence). The CDR3 loop spans 12 amino acids. The V end lost 4 bases, the J end lost 5 bases, and 8 bases lay between the germline ends. In DNA form, the CDR3 reads TGTGCCAGCAGCCGGGGGCTCGAGACCCAGTACTTC. Translating it yields CASSRGLETQYF.

V usage is TRBV7-9 and J usage is TRBJ2-1; 7 bases map to TRBD2. Per the germline V gene, CDR1 is SEHNR and CDR2 is FQNEAQ (reference sequence). The CDR3 runs 14 residues. V trimming: 5 bases; J trimming: 0 bases; junction bases outside the gene matches: 1. The CDR3 bases are TGTGCCAGCAGCCGGGGGGACTCCTACAATGAGCAGTTCTTC. It codes for CASSRGDSYNEQFF. The full variable domain, completed using reference TRBV7-9 and TRBJ2-1, is DTGVSQNPRHKITKRGQNVTFRCDPISEHNRLYWYRQTLGQGPEFLTYFQNEAQLEKSRLLSDRFSAERPKGSFSTLEIQRTEQGDSAMYLCASSRGDSYNEQFFGPGTRLTVL.

V usage is TRBV28 and J usage is TRBJ2-7; either TRBD1 or TRBD2 may fit D (5 bases each). V was trimmed by 5 bases and J by 0 bases, leaving 17 bases between them. The V gene's germline CDR1 is MDHEN and CDR2 SYDVKM. This CDR3 comprises 16 residues. Here the CDR3 reads CASSLRTGTSSYEQYF. In DNA, the CDR3 is TGTGCCAGCAGTCTTCGTACGGGGACCAGCTCCTACGAGCAGTACTTC.

The chain combines TRBV18 with TRBJ2-2, with D unresolved. The CDR3 consists of 13 residues. V shed 3 bases and J shed 3 bases, with 5 bases lying between them. Per germline, CDR1 KGHSH and CDR2 LQKENI. The DNA for the CDR3 is TGTGCCAGCTCACCCGGAGACACCGGGGAGCTGTTTTTT. Amino acids: CASSPGDTGELFF. The variable domain in full, with the rest retrieved from reference TRBV18 and TRBJ2-2, is NAGVMQNPRHLVRRRGQEARLRCSPMKGHSHVYWYRQLPEEGLKFMVYLQKENIIDESGMPKERFSAEFPKEGPSILRIQQVVRGDSAAYFCASSPGDTGELFFGEGSRLTVL.

V is TRBV25-1 and J is TRBJ1-6; D is undetermined. CDR1 MGHDK and CDR2 SYGVNS come from the germline V gene. Deletions cut 8 bases from V and 7 bases from J, with 15 bases between. The CDR3 runs to 14 residues. The CDR3 bases are TGTGCCAGCGGTCCCGGCAGCGACAATTCACCCCTCCACTTT. This encodes CASGPGSDNSPLHF.

The V call is TRBV3-1 (or the pseudogene TRBV3-2), the J call TRBJ2-1, with TRBD1 as a possible D gene (5 bases). V dropped 3 bases and J dropped 8 bases, with 14 bases sitting between them. The CDR3 sequence is 14 residues long. CDR1 is LGHDT, CDR2 YNNKEL, per germline (reference sequence). DNA of the CDR3: TGTGCCAGCAGCCAGGTTGTCGACAGTCATGAGCAGTTCTTC. Amino acids: CASSQVVDSHEQFF.

This clone is a singleton in its sample. V usage is TRBV7-8 and J usage is TRBJ2-1, with TRBD2 matching over 14 bases. The CDR3 is made up of 15 amino acids. Germline V gene lookup returns CDR1 SGHVS and CDR2 FQNEAQ. V gave up 3 bases and J gave up 7 bases; unmatched junction bases: 2. CDR3 nucleotide sequence: TGTGCCAGCAGCTTGGGACTAGCGGGGGTTAATGAGCAGTTCTTC. As protein: CASSLGLAGVNEQFF.

This chain joins TRBV5-5 and TRBJ2-7, with D possibly called TRBD1 or TRBD2 (5 bases each). Germline V CDR1 and CDR2: SGHKS, YYEKEE (reference sequence). V gave up 2 bases and J gave up 2 bases, with 14 bases separating them. This CDR3 has 15 residues. CDR3 in DNA: TGTGCCAGCAGCTTTAAGGGGACCGCTACCTACGAGCAGTACTTC. It encodes CASSFKGTATYEQYF. Drawing the rest from reference TRBV5-5 and TRBJ2-7, the complete variable domain is DAGVTQSPTHLIKTRGQQVTLRCSPISGHKSVSWYQQVLGQGPQFIFQYYEKEERGRGNFPDRFSARQFPNYSSELNVNALLLGDSALYLCASSFKGTATYEQYFGPGTRLTVT.

V and J are TRBV21-1 and TRBJ1-5. TRBV21-1 is deemed a pseudogene. CDR3 length equals 12 residues. The CDR3 here is CASSFLGQPQHF. CDR3 nucleotides: TGTGCCAGCAGCTTCCTAGGTCAGCCCCAGCATTTT.

This chain joins TRBV10-2 and TRBJ1-2; 10 bases agree with TRBD1. This CDR3 is 17 amino acids long. Germline CDR1 WSHSY, CDR2 SAAADI. V lost 2 bases and J lost 3; bases outside the gene matches: 9. The CDR3 DNA reads TGCGCCAGCAGTGAGGGGGACAGGGGCCCCCTGGACTATGGCTACACCTTC. Translation: CASSEGDRGPLDYGYTF.

The chain uses TRBV5-6 and TRBJ1-1; D remains unclear. Germline V gene data show CDR1 as SGHDT and CDR2 as YYEEEE. The CDR3 is made up of 14 amino acids. The ends were cut back, 2 bases at V and 2 bases at J, with 10 bases in the middle. Here the CDR3 reads CASSFARINTEAFF. DNA for the CDR3: TGTGCCAGCAGCTTTGCTCGAATAAACACTGAAGCTTTCTTT.

V usage is TRBV28 and J usage is TRBJ1-2; D remains unclear. CDR1 is MDHEN, CDR2 SYDVKM, per germline. V was pared by 7 bases and J by 0 bases, with 24 bases between. The CDR3 extends over 18 amino acids. In DNA form, the CDR3 reads TGTGCCAGCACTCCAATGGCAGGCCGAACCACCTCTAACTATGGCTACACCTTC. Amino acids: CASTPMAGRTTSNYGYTF.

This chain connects TRBV29-1 to TRBJ2-3; D unclear. Trimming cost V 6 bases and J 0 bases, with 7 bases left between them. The V gene's germline CDR1 is SQVTM and CDR2 ANQGSEA. This CDR3 comprises 12 residues. In DNA, the CDR3 is TGCAGCGTGACGGAGAGCACAGATACGCAGTATTTT. This sequence encodes CSVTESTDTQYF.